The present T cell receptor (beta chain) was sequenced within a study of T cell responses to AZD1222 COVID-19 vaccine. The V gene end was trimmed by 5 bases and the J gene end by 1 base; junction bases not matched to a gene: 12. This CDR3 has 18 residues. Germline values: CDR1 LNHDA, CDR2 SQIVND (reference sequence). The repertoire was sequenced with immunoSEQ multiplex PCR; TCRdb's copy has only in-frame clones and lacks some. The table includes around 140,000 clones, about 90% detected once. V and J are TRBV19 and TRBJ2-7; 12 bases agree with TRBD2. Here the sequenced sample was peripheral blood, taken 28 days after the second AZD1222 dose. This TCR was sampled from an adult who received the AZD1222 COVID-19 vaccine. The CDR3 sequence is CASSLRDGTSGYSYEQYF. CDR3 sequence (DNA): TGTGCCAGTAGTTTGAGAGATGGGACTAGCGGGTATTCCTACGAGCAGTACTTC.